Sequencing of this T cell receptor (beta chain) was carried out in a study of control samples from healthy donors and cancer patients. Clones were read by immunoSEQ multiplex PCR, and TCRdb kept only the in-frame ones, dropping some. The sample holds around 200,000 clones, about 93% seen once. CDR1 and CDR2 from the germline V gene are SEHNR and FQNEAQ (reference sequence). The CDR3 has 15 amino acids. V shed 5 bases and J 2 bases; nucleotides not matched to a gene: 5. Material for sequencing was blood. The rearrangement uses TRBV7-9 and TRBJ2-3; 9 bases line up with TRBD2. This sequence was found in a man between 18 and 29 years old in good health. This CDR3 is CASSISGGNTDTQYF. CDR3 DNA sequence: TGTGCCAGCAGCATTAGCGGGGGTAACACAGATACGCAGTATTTT.